The 16 T cell receptor beta chains below all came from one sample that was sequenced in a study of cytomegalovirus exposure and HLA in healthy donors. Primers for the PCR totalled 60 Vbeta and 13 Jbeta. The data were produced by immunoSEQ multiplex PCR, yet TCRdb's version contains in-frame clones alone and is incomplete. This sample carries some 130,000 clones, about 80% of them seen once, and the ten largest clones take approximately 4.8%. The sample was PBMCs. These receptors all stem from a man under 40 in good health.

V gene TRBV6-6 combines with J gene TRBJ2-5; a possible D gene is TRBD2 (6 bases). This CDR3 is built from 16 residues. Trimming removed 0 bases from V and 4 bases from J, with 15 bases in between. CDR1 is MNHNY, CDR2 SVGAGI, per germline (reference sequence). For the CDR3, the DNA is TGTGCCAGCAGTTACTCCACGGCCGGGGGAGGAGAGACCCAGTACTTC. Protein sequence: CASSYSTAGGGETQYF.

Concerning this clone itself: The junction differs from germline at one of its ends, possibly a read error. J is TRBJ2-3 and V is TRBV5-6; D might be TRBD2 (5 bases). This CDR3 has 14 residues. CDR1 is SGHDT and CDR2 is YYEEEE in the germline V gene. CDR3 region: CASSLDSGTDTQYF. The CDR3 DNA sequence: TGTGCCAGCAGCTTGGACAGCGGCACGGATACGCAGTATTTT.

The V call is TRBV6-5, the J call TRBJ2-7; TRBD2 aligns across 8 bases. Looked up from germline, CDR1 is MNHEY and CDR2 is SVGAGI. The CDR3 has 15 amino acids. The V segment lost 4 bases and the J segment 2 bases; nucleotides outside the gene matches: 7. The CDR3 region is CASSLLADPTYEQYF. The CDR3 DNA follows: TGTGCCAGCAGTTTACTAGCGGACCCTACCTACGAGCAGTACTTC.

The chain uses TRBV19 and TRBJ2-7, with TRBD2 matching 7 bases. The V gene's germline CDR1 is LNHDA and CDR2 SQIVND (reference sequence). V shed 3 bases, J shed 4 bases, and the junction held 3 bases outside the gene matches. The CDR3 is 13 residues long. CDR3 sequence (DNA): TGTGCCAGTAGTATGACTAGCCCATACGAGCAGTACTTC. Its translation: CASSMTSPYEQYF. Full variable domain (rest looked up from reference TRBV19 and TRBJ2-7): DGGITQSPKYLFRKEGQNVTLSCEQNLNHDAMYWYRQDPGQGLRLIYYSQIVNDFQKGDIAEGYSVSREKKESFPLTVTSAQKNPTAFYLCASSMTSPYEQYFGPGTRLTVT.

This chain uses TRBV6-1 with TRBJ1-5, with D possibly matching TRBD1 (5 bases). The germline V gene encodes CDR1 MNHNS and CDR2 SASEGT. This CDR3 has 15 amino acids. V lost 10 bases and J lost 0, with 16 bases in between. DNA for the CDR3: TGTGCCAACTCCGAGGGACTTTATAGCAATCAGCCCCAGCATTTT. This encodes CANSEGLYSNQPQHF.

The V call is TRBV4-1, the J call TRBJ2-7, with TRBD2 matching 8 bases. Germline trimming cut 4 bases from V and 6 bases from J; bases unmatched to any gene: 8. Germline V gives CDR1 MGHRA, CDR2 YSYEKL. This CDR3 has 14 amino acids. DNA of the CDR3: TGCGCCAGCAGCCGACGGGAGGGGTCCGGCGAGCAGTACTTC. It encodes CASSRREGSGEQYF.

This chain joins TRBV9 and TRBJ2-5, with D perhaps TRBD1 (6 bases). Germline V gene sequence: CDR1 SGDLS, CDR2 YYNGEE. The CDR3 sequence is 15 residues long. Trimming shortened V by 3 bases and J by 7 bases, and 19 bases separated the two germline ends. CDR3 sequence (DNA): TGTGCCAGCAGCGGAAGCGTCAGTGTGACAGGGACCCAGTACTTC. Its translation is CASSGSVSVTGTQYF.

The chain links TRBV15 to TRBJ2-3; D call uncertain. The CDR3 loop spans 11 amino acids. Germline V gene data show CDR1 as LNHNV and CDR2 as YYDKDF (reference sequence). Trimming cost V 8 bases and J 3 bases, with 6 bases left between them. The CDR3 is CATLGTDTQYF. The CDR3 DNA is TGTGCCACCCTCGGGACAGATACGCAGTATTTT.

The rearrangement uses TRBV28 and TRBJ1-2; D may be TRBD1 (6 bases). V was pared by 3 bases and J by 8 bases, with 13 bases between. Germline assignment: CDR1 MDHEN and CDR2 SYDVKM. The CDR3 length is 13 residues. The CDR3: CASSLNPGAGYTF. The CDR3 region has the DNA TGTGCCAGCAGTTTGAACCCAGGGGCCGGCTACACCTTC.

The V and J genes are TRBV30 and TRBJ1-3; the D gene is possibly TRBD1 (5 bases). Germline CDR1 is GTSNPN and CDR2 is SVGIG (reference sequence). The V gene lost 1 base and the J gene lost 4 bases, with 17 bases spanning the gap. The CDR3 consists of 16 residues. DNA for the CDR3: TGTGCCTGGAGTGGGGCCCCCAGGGCAGTCGGAAACACCATATATTTT. Translated: CAWSGAPRAVGNTIYF.

The J gene is TRBJ2-1, the V gene TRBV19; the match to TRBD1 covers 7 bases. The junction had 8 bases not matched to a gene; V was cut back by 7 bases and J by 8 bases. Germline V lookup: CDR1 LNHDA, CDR2 SQIVND (reference sequence). The CDR3 is 13 residues long. For the CDR3, the DNA is TGTGCCAGTACCTTCAACAGGGGCCATGAGCAGTTCTTC. The encoded protein is CASTFNRGHEQFF.

This clone has a handful of counts. The CDR3 nucleotides are TGTGCCAGCAGCTTATGGTCGCGGAGGAGCTCCTACAATGAGCAGTTCTTC. Its protein is CASSLWSRRSSYNEQFF. V usage is TRBV7-3 and J usage is TRBJ2-1, with a possible D match to TRBD2 (5 bases). Germline CDR1 is SGHTA and CDR2 is FQGTGA. CDR3 length equals 17 residues. Deletions cut 2 bases from V and 0 bases from J, with 14 bases between.

The CDR3 bases are TGTGCCAGCAGTCCAATTAGCGGGAAGGGAAACGAGCAGTACTTC. Translated, it gives CASSPISGKGNEQYF. The chain combines TRBV6-6 with TRBJ2-7; 8 positions agree with TRBD2. Germline CDR1 is MNHNY and CDR2 is SVGAGI (reference sequence). Trimming cost V 5 bases and J 5 bases; bases outside gene matches: 11. The CDR3 spans 15 residues.

The rearrangement links TRBV7-3 to TRBJ2-1; 16 bases are a match to TRBD2. CDR3 size: 16 residues. Unmatched junction bases numbered 6, after V lost 5 bases and J lost 8 bases. Germline V gives CDR1 SGHTA, CDR2 FQGTGA. This CDR3 reads CASSPRGLAGGYEQFF. DNA of the CDR3: TGTGCCAGCAGCCCAAGGGGACTAGCGGGAGGGTATGAGCAGTTCTTC.

The chain uses TRBV7-2 and TRBJ2-1; 9 bases are a match to TRBD2. There are 14 residues in the CDR3. V lost 3 bases, J lost 4 bases, and 1 base stayed unmatched. Germline CDR1 SGHTA, CDR2 FQGNSA. CDR3 sequence (DNA): TGTGCCAGCAGCTTTAGCGGGAGTTACAATGAGCAGTTCTTC. It is translated as CASSFSGSYNEQFF. The full variable domain, its missing parts supplied by reference TRBV7-2 and TRBJ2-1, is GAGVSQSPSNKVTEKGKDVELRCDPISGHTALYWYRQSLGQGLEFLIYFQGNSAPDKSGLPSDRFSAERTGGSVSTLTIQRTQQEDSAVYLCASSFSGSYNEQFFGPGTRLTVL.

J is TRBJ2-2 and V is TRBV19; maybe TRBD2 (7 bases). The CDR3 covers 15 residues. V shed 3 bases and J shed 5 bases, with 13 bases lying between them. CDR1 is LNHDA, CDR2 SQIVND, per germline (reference sequence). DNA of the CDR3: TGTGCCAGTAGTATTGCGGGGGCGAGGACCGGGGAGCTGTTTTTT. Translation gives CASSIAGARTGELFF.